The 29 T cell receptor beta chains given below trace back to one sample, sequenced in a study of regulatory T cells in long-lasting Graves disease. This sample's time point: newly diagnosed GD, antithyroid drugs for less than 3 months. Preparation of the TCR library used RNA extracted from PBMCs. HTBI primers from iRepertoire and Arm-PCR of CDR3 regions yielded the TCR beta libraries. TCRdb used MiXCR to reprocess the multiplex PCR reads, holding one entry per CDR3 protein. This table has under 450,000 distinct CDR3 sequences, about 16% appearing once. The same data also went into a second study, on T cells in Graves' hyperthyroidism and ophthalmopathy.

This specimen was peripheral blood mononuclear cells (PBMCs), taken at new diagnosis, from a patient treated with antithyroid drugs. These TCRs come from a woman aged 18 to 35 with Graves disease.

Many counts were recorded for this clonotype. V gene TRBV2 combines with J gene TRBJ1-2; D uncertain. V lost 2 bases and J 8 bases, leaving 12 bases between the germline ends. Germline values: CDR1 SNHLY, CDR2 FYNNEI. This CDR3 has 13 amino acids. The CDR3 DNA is TGTGCCAGCAGTGAAATGGGCGACGGAGGCTACACCTTC. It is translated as CASSEMGDGGYTF.

CDR3: CASSVTSGSSNIQYF. CDR3 DNA sequence: TGTGCCAGCAGTGTTACTAGCGGGAGCTCAAACATTCAGTACTTC. J is TRBJ2-4 and V is TRBV2, with 11 nucleotides matching TRBD2. This CDR3 has 15 amino acids. Germline V gene lookup returns CDR1 SNHLY and CDR2 FYNNEI. Losses at the gene ends were 4 bases for V and 6 bases for J; bases not matched to a gene: 5.

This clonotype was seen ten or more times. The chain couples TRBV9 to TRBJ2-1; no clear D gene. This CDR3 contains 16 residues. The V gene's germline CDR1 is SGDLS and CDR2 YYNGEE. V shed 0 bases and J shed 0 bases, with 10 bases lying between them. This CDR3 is CASSVATASSYNEQFF. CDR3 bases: TGTGCCAGCAGCGTAGCTACCGCGAGCTCCTACAATGAGCAGTTCTTC.

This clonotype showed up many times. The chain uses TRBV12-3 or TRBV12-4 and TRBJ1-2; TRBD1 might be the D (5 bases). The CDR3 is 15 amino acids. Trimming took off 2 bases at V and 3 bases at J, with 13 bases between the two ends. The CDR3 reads CASSLFQGGDYGYTF. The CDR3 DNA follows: TGTGCCAGCAGTTTATTCCAGGGTGGGGACTATGGCTACACCTTC.

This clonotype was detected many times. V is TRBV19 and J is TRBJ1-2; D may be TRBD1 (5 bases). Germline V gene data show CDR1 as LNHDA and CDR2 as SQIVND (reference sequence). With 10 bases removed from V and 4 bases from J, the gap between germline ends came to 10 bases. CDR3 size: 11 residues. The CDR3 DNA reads TGTGCCACCCGGGACGGCTATGGCTACACCTTC. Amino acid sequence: CATRDGYGYTF.

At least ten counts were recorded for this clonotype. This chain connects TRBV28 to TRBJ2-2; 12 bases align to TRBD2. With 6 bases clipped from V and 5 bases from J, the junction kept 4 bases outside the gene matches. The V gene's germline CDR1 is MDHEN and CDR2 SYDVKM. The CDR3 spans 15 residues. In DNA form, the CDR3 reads TGTGCCAGCAGGGGACTAGCGGGCTTTACCGGGGAGCTGTTTTTT. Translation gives CASRGLAGFTGELFF. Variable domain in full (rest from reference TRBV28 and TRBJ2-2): DVKVTQSSRYLVKRTGEKVFLECVQDMDHENMFWYRQDPGLGLRLIYFSYDVKMKEKGDIPEGYSVSREKKERFSLILESASTNQTSMYLCASRGLAGFTGELFFGEGSRLTVL.

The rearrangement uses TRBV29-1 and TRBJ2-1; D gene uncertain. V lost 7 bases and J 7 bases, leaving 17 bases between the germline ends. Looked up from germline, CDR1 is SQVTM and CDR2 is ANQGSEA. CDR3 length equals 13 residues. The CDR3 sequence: CSGDGLVGNEQFF. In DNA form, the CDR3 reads TGCAGCGGCGACGGGCTAGTAGGTAATGAGCAGTTCTTC.

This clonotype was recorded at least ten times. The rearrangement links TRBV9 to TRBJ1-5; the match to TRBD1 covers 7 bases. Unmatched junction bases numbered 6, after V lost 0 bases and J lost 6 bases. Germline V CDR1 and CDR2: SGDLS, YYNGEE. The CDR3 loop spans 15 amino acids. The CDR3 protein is CASSVGQGVGQPQHF. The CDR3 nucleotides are TGTGCCAGCAGCGTAGGCCAGGGGGTTGGTCAGCCCCAGCATTTT.

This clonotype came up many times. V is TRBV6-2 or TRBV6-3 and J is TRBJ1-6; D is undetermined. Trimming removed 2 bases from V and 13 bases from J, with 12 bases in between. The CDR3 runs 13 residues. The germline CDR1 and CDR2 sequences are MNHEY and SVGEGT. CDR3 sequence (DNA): TGTGCCAGCAGTTACACGCAAGGTTTTCCCCTCCACTTT. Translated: CASSYTQGFPLHF.

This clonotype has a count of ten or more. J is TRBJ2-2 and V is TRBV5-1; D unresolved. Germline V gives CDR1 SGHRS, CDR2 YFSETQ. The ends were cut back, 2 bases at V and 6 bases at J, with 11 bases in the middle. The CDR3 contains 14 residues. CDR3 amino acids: CASSLKVEAGELFF. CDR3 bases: TGCGCCAGCAGCTTAAAAGTAGAGGCCGGGGAGCTGTTTTTT.

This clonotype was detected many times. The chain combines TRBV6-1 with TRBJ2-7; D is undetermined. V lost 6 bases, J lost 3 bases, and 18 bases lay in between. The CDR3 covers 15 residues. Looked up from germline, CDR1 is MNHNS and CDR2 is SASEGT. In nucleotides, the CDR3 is TGTGCCAGCAGCCCGGAAGGAGTCCCAGGCTACGAGCAGTACTTC. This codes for CASSPEGVPGYEQYF.

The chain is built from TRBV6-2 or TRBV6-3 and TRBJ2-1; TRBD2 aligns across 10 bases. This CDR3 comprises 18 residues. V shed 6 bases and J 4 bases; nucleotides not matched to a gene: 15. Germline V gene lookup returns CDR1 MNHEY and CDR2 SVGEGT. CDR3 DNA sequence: TGTGCCAGCAGATCTCTCAAAGCTAGCGGGAGAGAATACAATGAGCAGTTCTTC. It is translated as CASRSLKASGREYNEQFF.

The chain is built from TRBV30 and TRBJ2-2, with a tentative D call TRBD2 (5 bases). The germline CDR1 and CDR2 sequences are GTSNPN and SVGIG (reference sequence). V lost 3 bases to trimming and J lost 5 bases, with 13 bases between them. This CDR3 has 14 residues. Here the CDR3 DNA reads TGTGCCTGGAGGGCTCAAGCGGCTACCGGGGAGCTGTTTTTT. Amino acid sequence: CAWRAQAATGELFF.

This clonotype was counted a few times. CDR3: CASSWGNRGPSYEQYF. The DNA for the CDR3 is TGCGCCAGCAGCTGGGGGAACAGGGGGCCTTCCTACGAGCAGTACTTC. The chain carries TRBV5-1 and TRBJ2-7, with 9 nucleotides matching TRBD1. Germline loops: CDR1 SGHRS, CDR2 YFSETQ. The CDR3 totals 16 residues. J gave up 1 base and V 3 bases, and 8 bases lay outside the gene matches.

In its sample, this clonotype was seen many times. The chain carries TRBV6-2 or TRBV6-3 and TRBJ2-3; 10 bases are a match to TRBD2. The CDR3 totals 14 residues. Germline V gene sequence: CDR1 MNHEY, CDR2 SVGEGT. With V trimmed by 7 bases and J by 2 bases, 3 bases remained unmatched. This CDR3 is CASTLAGVTDTQYF. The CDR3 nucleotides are TGTGCCAGCACTCTAGCGGGAGTCACAGATACGCAGTATTTT.

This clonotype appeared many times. The CDR3 here is CASSPTLGSGNTIYF. DNA for the CDR3: TGTGCCAGCTCCCCCACCTTAGGCTCTGGAAACACCATATATTTT. This chain connects TRBV18 to TRBJ1-3; D is unresolved. Trimming pared 6 bases from V and 0 bases from J, leaving 12 bases between. Germline CDR1 KGHSH, CDR2 LQKENI. This CDR3 is built from 15 residues.

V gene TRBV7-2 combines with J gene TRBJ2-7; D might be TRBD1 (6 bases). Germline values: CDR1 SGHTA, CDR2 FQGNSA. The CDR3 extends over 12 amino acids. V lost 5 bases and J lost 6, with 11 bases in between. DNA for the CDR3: TGTGCCAGCAGCCGGCCCAGGGGCGAGCAGTACTTC. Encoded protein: CASSRPRGEQYF.

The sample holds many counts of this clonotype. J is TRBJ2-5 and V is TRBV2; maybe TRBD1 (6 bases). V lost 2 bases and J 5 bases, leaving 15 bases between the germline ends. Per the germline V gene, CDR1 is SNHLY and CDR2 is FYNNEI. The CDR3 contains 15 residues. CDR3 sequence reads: CASSERLGATETQYF. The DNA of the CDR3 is TGTGCCAGCAGTGAAAGGTTGGGGGCCACTGAGACCCAGTACTTC.

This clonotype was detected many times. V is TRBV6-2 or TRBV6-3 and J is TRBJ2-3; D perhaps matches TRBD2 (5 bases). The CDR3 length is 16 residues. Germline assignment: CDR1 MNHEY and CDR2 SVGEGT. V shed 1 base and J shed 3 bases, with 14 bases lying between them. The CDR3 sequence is CASSYLGALGTDTQYF. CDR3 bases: TGTGCCAGCAGTTACTTGGGAGCGTTGGGAACAGATACGCAGTATTTT.

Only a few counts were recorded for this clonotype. The CDR3 loop reads CASSYEPGRYQETQYF. The CDR3 bases are TGTGCCAGCAGTTACGAACCCGGAAGGTACCAAGAGACCCAGTACTTC. The chain employs TRBV6-2 or TRBV6-3 and TRBJ2-5; D is unresolved. The CDR3 runs 16 residues. Germline-derived CDR1 and CDR2 are MNHEY and SVGEGT. Trimming took off 2 bases at V and 0 bases at J, with 13 bases between the two ends.

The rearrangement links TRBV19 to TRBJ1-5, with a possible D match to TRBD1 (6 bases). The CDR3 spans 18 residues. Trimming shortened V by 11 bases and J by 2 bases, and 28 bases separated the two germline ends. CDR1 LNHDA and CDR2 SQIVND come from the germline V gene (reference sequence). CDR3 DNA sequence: TGTGCCGGTAAGTTCGTGGGGGCAGGATTATCTGGCAATCAGCCCCAGCATTTT. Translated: CAGKFVGAGLSGNQPQHF.

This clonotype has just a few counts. CDR3 bases: TGTGCCAGTAGTCCCGCGGAAGCTAACTATGGCTACACCTTC. This codes for CASSPAEANYGYTF. The chain links TRBV19 to TRBJ1-2; D gene uncertain. V lost 5 bases to trimming and J lost 0 bases, with 10 bases between them. CDR1 and CDR2 (germline): LNHDA, SQIVND (reference sequence). The CDR3 runs to 14 residues.

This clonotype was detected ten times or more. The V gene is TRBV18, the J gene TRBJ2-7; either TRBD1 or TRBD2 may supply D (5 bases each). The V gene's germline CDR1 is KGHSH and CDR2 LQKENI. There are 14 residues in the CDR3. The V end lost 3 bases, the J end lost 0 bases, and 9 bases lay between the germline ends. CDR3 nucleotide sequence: TGTGCCAGCTCACCCCGGGACCTCTCCTACGAGCAGTACTTC. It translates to CASSPRDLSYEQYF.

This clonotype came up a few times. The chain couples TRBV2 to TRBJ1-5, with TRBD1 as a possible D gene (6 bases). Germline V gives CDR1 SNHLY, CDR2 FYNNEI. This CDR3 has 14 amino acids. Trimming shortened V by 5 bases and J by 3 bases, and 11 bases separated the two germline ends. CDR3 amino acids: CASSQRQDNQPQHF. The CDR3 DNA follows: TGTGCCAGCAGTCAAAGACAGGACAATCAGCCCCAGCATTTT.

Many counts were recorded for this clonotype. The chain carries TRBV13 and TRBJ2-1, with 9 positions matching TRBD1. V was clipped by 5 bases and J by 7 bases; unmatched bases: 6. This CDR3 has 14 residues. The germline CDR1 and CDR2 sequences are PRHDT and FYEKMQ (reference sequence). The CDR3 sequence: CASSPGTGLNEQFF. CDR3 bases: TGTGCCAGCAGCCCCGGGACAGGGCTAAATGAGCAGTTCTTC.

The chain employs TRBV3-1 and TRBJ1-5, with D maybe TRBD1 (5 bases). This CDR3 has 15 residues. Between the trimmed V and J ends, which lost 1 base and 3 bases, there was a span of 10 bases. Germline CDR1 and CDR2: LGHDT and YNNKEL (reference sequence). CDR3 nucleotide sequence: TGTGCCAGCAGCCAAGGAAACAGGCTCAATCAGCCCCAGCATTTT. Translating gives CASSQGNRLNQPQHF.

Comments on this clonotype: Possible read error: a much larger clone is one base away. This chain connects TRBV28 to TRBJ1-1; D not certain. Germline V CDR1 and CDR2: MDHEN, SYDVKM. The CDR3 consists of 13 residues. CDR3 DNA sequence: TGTGCCAGCTCTCGGGTTGTGAACACTGGAGCTTTCTTT. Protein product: CASSRVVNTGAFF. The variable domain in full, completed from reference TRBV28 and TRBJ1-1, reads DVKVTQSSRYLVKRTGEKVFLECVQDMDHENMFWYRQDPGLGLRLIYFSYDVKMKEKGDIPEGYSVSREKKERFSLILESASTNQTSMYLCASSRVVNTGAFFGQGTRLTVV.

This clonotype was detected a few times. The CDR3, as DNA: TGTGCCAGCAGCGTAGATGAGGCAGATACGCAGTATTTT. Protein sequence: CASSVDEADTQYF. The chain joins TRBV9 to TRBJ2-3; no clear D. The CDR3 loop spans 13 amino acids. Germline V gene data show CDR1 as SGDLS and CDR2 as YYNGEE. Trimming pared 0 bases from V and 4 bases from J, leaving 6 bases between.

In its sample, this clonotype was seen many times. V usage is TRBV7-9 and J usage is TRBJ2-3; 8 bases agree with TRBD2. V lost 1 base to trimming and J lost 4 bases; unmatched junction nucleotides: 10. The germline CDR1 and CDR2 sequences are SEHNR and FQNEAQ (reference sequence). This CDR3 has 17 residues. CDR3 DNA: TGTGCCAGCAGCTTAGATCTCCCGGGAGGGCCGTCAGATACGCAGTATTTT. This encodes CASSLDLPGGPSDTQYF.